The TCR beta chain under discussion was sequenced for a study of cytotoxic CD8 clonotypes in ibrutinib-treated CLL. Study context: Mean productive templates were about 260,000; mean productive rearrangements were 94,082. Findings of the study overall: Under treatment, the uncommon public clonotypes either contracted or remained stable.

Regarding this clone: Its antigen is still unknown.

This CDR3 spans 14 amino acids. Germline-derived CDR1 and CDR2 are MGHDK and SYGVNS. V was trimmed by 8 bases and J by 3 bases, leaving 13 bases between them. The method was immunoSEQ multiplex PCR; TCRdb's version includes in-frame clones alone and lacks a portion of them. The data hold roughly 250,000 clones, with roughly 74% observed a single time. This chain connects TRBV25-1 to TRBJ1-4, with unresolved D. This TCR came from a human donor with chronic lymphocytic leukemia. The sequencing here drew on PBMCs, taken after 24 months of ibrutinib treatment. This chain's CDR3 is CASGSRGANEKLFF. DNA of the CDR3: TGTGCCAGCGGTTCTCGGGGAGCTAATGAAAAACTGTTTTTT.